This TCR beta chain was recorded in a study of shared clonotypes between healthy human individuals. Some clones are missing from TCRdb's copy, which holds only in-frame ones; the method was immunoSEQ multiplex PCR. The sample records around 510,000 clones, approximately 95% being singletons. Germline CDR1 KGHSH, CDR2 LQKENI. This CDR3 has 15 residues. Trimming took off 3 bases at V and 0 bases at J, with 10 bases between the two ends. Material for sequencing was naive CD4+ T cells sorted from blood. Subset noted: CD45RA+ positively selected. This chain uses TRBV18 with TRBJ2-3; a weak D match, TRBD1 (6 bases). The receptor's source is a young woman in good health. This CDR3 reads CASSPVGQSTDTQYF. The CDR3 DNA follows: TGTGCCAGCTCACCCGTGGGACAAAGCACAGATACGCAGTATTTT.